This T cell receptor (beta chain) was identified in a study of T cell responses to AZD1222 COVID-19 vaccine. The study, taken as a whole, reports: Within unmutated variant regions lay the reported targets of nearly half of spike-specific TCRs. The donor cohort was predominantly white British with a female majority, and clonal diversity may have been underestimated. In all cases, repertoires were sampled only after the peak T cell response.

CDR3 length equals 16 residues. Germline CDR1 reads SGHRS; CDR2 reads YFSETQ. The V end was cut by 4 bases, the J end by 2 bases, with 18 bases between. On this clone itself: The target antigen is unknown.

Method: immunoSEQ multiplex PCR; TCRdb's copy keeps in-frame clones and lacks some. The repertoire holds 120,000 or so clones, with just over 85% as singletons. The chain is built from TRBV5-1 and TRBJ1-2, with D hard to call. Sequenced material: peripheral blood, taken on day 0 of AZD1222 vaccination. This TCR came from an adult in good health. CDR3 loop: CASSLGVGSKNYGYTF. The CDR3 DNA follows: TGCGCCAGCAGCCTGGGTGTTGGCAGTAAGAACTATGGCTACACCTTC. Complete variable domain (other parts from reference TRBV5-1 and TRBJ1-2): KAGVTQTPRYLIKTRGQQVTLSCSPISGHRSVSWYQQTPGQGLQFLFEYFSETQRNKGNFPGRFSGRQFSNSRSEMNVSTLELGDSALYLCASSLGVGSKNYGYTFGSGTRLTVV.